This T cell receptor beta chain appears in the sequencing data of a study of cytomegalovirus exposure and HLA in healthy donors. Study findings and constraints: Most TCR sequences were rare, but some public TCRs occurred in many donors.

As for this clone: Its specificity is unknown.

The CDR3 is 15 amino acids. Looked up from germline, CDR1 is SGHNT and CDR2 is YYREEE (reference sequence). V lost 5 bases to trimming and J lost 0 bases, with 14 bases between them. The PCR had 60 Vbeta and 13 Jbeta primers. Profiled with immunoSEQ multiplex PCR; TCRdb holds only in-frame clones, not every one. Among over 95,000 clones listed, over 60% were seen once. The chain is built from TRBV5-4 and TRBJ1-2; TRBD1 might be the D (5 bases). The material sequenced was PBMCs. This clonotype was obtained from a man aged 18 to 30 in good health and CMV-seropositive. The CDR3 spells CASSTGVSANYGYTF. The CDR3 DNA reads as TGTGCCAGCAGTACGGGGGTGAGTGCTAACTATGGCTACACCTTC. The variable domain in full, with the rest retrieved from reference TRBV5-4 and TRBJ1-2, is ETGVTQSPTHLIKTRGQQVTLRCSSQSGHNTVSWYQQALGQGPQFIFQYYREEENGRGNFPPRFSGLQFPNYSSELNVNALELDDSALYLCASSTGVSANYGYTFGSGTRLTVV.